This T cell receptor beta chain is from a study of Graves' ophthalmopathy and Graves' hyperthyroidism. Across the study: There was a collection of peripheral blood at initial diagnosis, before any treatment.

This clonotype was seen ten or more times. Its antigen remains unidentified. Where ophthalmopathy was present, donors had moderate-to-severe activity, CAS ≥3, NOSPECS ≥4 and duration under 3 months. The PBMCs were taken from less than 11 ml of fresh peripheral blood. The CDR3 extends over 14 amino acids. Trimming took off 5 bases at V and 3 bases at J, with 11 bases between the two ends. From RNA, the CDR3 regions of TCR beta chains were amplified and sequenced. Amplification began with first-round RT-PCR using HTBI primers, then second-round multiplex PCR was performed. TCRdb reprocessed the multiplex PCR reads via MiXCR and lists one record per CDR3 protein. In the table there are hundreds of thousands of distinct CDR3 sequences, 13% to 15% of which are singletons. Study-level findings and limits: In blood, most expanded thyroid clonotypes above 0.001 frequency were also detected.

This clonotype originated in a woman younger than 45 with Graves' ophthalmopathy. Sequencing used blood. The chain has TRBV12-3 or TRBV12-4 and TRBJ1-5; the D is unclear. The CDR3: CASSKISNNQPQHF. The CDR3, as DNA: TGTGCCAGCAGTAAAATCTCGAACAATCAGCCCCAGCATTTT.